What follows is one TCR beta chain and its context. As yet, its antigen is unknown. V lost 0 bases to trimming and J lost 4 bases, with 19 bases between them. Germline values: CDR1 SGHDT, CDR2 YYEEEE. CDR3 length: 18 residues. This sample stems from a study of Ad26.COV2.S vaccination and SARS-CoV-2 variants. Study-wide points: Spike-specific TCR breadth ran higher among vaccine recipients than placebo recipients. Analytic work on TCR breadth and depth might have understated the full extent of total T cell responses. Non-spike TCR breadth did not differ much between vaccine and placebo recipients. Considerable breadth of spike-specific CD8+ and CD4+ T cell responses has reportedly been documented following vaccination.

TCRdb keeps only in-frame clones here, not all; method: immunoSEQ multiplex PCR. There are approximately 400,000 clones in the sample; under 95% occur only once, and under 5% lies in the top ten. This chain uses TRBV5-6 with TRBJ2-2, with TRBD2 as a possible D gene (6 bases). The receptor was derived from a human donor who had recovered from COVID-19. This specimen consisted of peripheral blood, obtained after recovery from COVID-19. CDR3 residues: CASSLAGGVYRVTGELFF. The CDR3 nucleotides are TGTGCCAGCAGCTTGGCGGGCGGGGTTTACCGGGTCACCGGGGAGCTGTTTTTT.